This TCR beta chain was documented in a study of cytomegalovirus exposure and HLA in healthy donors. A word on this clone: The target antigen is unknown.

The study's findings and limits: It was reported that the classifier diagnosed cytomegalovirus status with high specificity and sensitivity in both the original and validation cohorts. Researchers had no immune exposure information except CMV serostatus available. Analyzed later, most CMV-associated TCR beta chains appeared HLA-restricted.

The PCR employed 60 Vbeta primers together with 13 Jbeta primers. Clones were read by immunoSEQ multiplex PCR, and TCRdb kept only the in-frame ones, dropping some. The repertoire includes approximately 100,000 clones, 80% to 90% of them detected once, and 1.2% sits in the top ten. With 5 bases clipped from V and 2 bases from J, the junction kept 5 bases outside the gene matches. Germline V CDR1 and CDR2: MDHEN, SYDVKM. CDR3 size: 15 residues. The specimen was PBMCs. This TCR came from a woman younger than 30 in good health and CMV-seronegative. V usage is TRBV28 and J usage is TRBJ2-7; TRBD2 matches 11 bases. CDR3 region: CASSPSGGFPYEQYF. The CDR3 DNA reads as TGTGCCAGCAGTCCTAGCGGGGGGTTCCCCTACGAGCAGTACTTC.